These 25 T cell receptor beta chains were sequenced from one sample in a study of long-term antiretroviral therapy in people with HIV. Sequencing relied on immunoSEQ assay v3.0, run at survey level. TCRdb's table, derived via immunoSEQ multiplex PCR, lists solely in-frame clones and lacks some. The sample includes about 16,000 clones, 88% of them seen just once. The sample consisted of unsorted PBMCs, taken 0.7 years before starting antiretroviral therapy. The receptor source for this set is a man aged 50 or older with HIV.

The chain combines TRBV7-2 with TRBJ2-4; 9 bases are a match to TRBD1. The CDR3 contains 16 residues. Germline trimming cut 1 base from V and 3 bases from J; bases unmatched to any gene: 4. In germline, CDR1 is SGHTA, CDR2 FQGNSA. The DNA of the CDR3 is TGTGCCAGCAGCTTAGGGGACAGGGACTTCAAAAACATTCAGTACTTC. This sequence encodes CASSLGDRDFKNIQYF.

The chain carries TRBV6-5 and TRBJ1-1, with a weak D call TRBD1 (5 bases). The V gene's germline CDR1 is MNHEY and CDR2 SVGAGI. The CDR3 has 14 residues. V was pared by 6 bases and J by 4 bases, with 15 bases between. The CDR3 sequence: CASRLAGSSTEAFF. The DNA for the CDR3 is TGTGCCAGCAGGCTGGCAGGGTCGAGCACTGAAGCTTTCTTT.

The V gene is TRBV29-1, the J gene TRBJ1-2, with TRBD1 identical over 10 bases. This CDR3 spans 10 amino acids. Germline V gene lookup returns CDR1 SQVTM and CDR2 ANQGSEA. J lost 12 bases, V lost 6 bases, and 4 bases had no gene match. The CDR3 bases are TGCAGCGTAGGGACAGGGGTCGACACCTTC. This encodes CSVGTGVDTF.

The CDR3 loop reads CASSQDLMAGRLGELFF. In DNA form, the CDR3 reads TGCGCCAGCAGCCAAGATCTTATGGCAGGGAGGCTCGGGGAGCTGTTTTTT. The chain combines TRBV4-1 with TRBJ2-2; perhaps TRBD2 as D (6 bases). Trimming left V 0 bases short and J 7 bases short, with 18 bases between. Germline-derived CDR1 and CDR2 are MGHRA and YSYEKL. There are 17 residues in the CDR3.

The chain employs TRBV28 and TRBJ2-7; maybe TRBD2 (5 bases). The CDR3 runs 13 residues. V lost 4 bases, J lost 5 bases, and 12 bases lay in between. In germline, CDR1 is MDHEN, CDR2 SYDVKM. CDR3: CASSSPQRDEQYF. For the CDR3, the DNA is TGTGCCAGCAGTTCCCCCCAGAGGGACGAGCAGTACTTC.

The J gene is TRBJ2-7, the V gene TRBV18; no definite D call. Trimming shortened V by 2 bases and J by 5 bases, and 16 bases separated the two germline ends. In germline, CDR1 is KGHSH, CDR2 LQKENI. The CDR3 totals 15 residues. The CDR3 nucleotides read TGTGCCAGCTCACCATCGGGCCCGGGTGGAGACGAGCAGTACTTC. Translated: CASSPSGPGGDEQYF.

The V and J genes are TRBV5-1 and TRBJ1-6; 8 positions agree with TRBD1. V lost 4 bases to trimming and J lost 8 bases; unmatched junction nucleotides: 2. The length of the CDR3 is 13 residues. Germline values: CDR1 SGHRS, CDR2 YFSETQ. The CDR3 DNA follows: TGCGCCAGCAGCGCGGACAGGGATTCACCCCTCCACTTT. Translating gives CASSADRDSPLHF.

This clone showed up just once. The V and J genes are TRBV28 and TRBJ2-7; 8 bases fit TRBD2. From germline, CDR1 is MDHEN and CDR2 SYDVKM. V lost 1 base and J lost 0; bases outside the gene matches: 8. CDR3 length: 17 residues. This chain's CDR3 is CASSLSMPGGPSYEQYF. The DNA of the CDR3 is TGTGCCAGCAGTTTATCTATGCCGGGGGGGCCCTCCTACGAGCAGTACTTC.

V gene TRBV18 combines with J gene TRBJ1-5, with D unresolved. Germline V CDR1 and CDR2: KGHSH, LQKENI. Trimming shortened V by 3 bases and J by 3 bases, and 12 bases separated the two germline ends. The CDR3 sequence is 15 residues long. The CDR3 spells CASSPDSSYNQPQHF. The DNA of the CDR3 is TGTGCCAGCTCACCGGATTCCAGCTACAATCAGCCCCAGCATTTT.

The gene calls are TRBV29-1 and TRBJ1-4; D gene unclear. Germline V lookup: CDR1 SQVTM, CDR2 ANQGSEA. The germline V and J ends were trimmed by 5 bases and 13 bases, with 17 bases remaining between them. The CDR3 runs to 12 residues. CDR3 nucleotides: TGCAGCGTTTGGGAGGCTCGTTTAGGACTGTTTTTT. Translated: CSVWEARLGLFF.

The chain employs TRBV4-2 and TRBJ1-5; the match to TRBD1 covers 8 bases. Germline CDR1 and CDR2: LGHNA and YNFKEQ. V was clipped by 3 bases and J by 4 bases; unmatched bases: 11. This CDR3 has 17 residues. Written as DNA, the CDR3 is TGTGCCAGCAGCCACGTTCAGCCGGACAGGGCAAATCAGCCCCAGCATTTT. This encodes CASSHVQPDRANQPQHF.

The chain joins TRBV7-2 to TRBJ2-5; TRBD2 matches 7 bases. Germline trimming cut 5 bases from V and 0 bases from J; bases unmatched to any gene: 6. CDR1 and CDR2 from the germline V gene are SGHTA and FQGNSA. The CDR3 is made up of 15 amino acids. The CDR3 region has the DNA TGTGCCAGCAGCCGGGGGGTAACCGACCAAGAGACCCAGTACTTC. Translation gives CASSRGVTDQETQYF. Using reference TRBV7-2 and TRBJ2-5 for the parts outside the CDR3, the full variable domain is GAGVSQSPSNKVTEKGKDVELRCDPISGHTALYWYRQSLGQGLEFLIYFQGNSAPDKSGLPSDRFSAERTGGSVSTLTIQRTQQEDSAVYLCASSRGVTDQETQYFGPGTRLLVL.

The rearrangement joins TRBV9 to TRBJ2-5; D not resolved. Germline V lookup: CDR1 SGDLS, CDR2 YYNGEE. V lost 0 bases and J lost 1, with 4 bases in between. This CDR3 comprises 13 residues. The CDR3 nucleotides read TGTGCCAGCAGCGTAGGCACCCAAGAGACCCAGTACTTC. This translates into CASSVGTQETQYF.

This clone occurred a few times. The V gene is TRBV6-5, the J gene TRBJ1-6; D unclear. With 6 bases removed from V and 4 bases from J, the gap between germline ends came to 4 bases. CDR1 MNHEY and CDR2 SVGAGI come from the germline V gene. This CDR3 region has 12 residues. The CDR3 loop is CASRSYNSPLHF. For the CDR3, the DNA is TGTGCCAGCAGGAGTTATAATTCACCCCTCCACTTT.

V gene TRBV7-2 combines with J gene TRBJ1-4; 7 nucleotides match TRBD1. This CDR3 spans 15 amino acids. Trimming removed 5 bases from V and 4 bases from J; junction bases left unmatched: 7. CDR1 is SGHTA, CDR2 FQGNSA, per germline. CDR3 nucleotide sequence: TGTGCCAGCAGCCCAACCGGGACAGATAATGAAAAACTGTTTTTT. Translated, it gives CASSPTGTDNEKLFF.

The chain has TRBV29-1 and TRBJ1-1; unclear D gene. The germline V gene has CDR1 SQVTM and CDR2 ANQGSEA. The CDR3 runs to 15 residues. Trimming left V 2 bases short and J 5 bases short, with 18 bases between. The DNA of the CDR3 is TGCAGCGTTGAAAGCCTGGTATCCCTACGGACTGAAGCTTTCTTT. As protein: CSVESLVSLRTEAFF.

CDR3 residues: CASSLDPGQPPREQFF. The CDR3 nucleotides read TGCGCCAGCAGCTTGGATCCGGGACAGCCCCCGCGGGAGCAGTTCTTC. The chain couples TRBV5-1 to TRBJ2-1; TRBD1 agrees at 7 bases. Germline V gene lookup returns CDR1 SGHRS and CDR2 YFSETQ. CDR3 length: 16 amino acids. V gave up 0 bases and J gave up 10 bases; unmatched junction bases: 13. Full variable domain (remainder filled in from reference TRBV5-1 and TRBJ2-1): KAGVTQTPRYLIKTRGQQVTLSCSPISGHRSVSWYQQTPGQGLQFLFEYFSETQRNKGNFPGRFSGRQFSNSRSEMNVSTLELGDSALYLCASSLDPGQPPREQFFGPGTRLTVL.

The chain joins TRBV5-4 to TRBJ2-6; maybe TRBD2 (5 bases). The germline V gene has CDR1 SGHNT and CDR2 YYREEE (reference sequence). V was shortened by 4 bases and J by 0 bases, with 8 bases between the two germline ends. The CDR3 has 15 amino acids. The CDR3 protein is CASSREGSGANVLTF. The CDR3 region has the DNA TGTGCCAGCAGCCGAGAGGGCTCTGGGGCCAACGTCCTGACTTTC.

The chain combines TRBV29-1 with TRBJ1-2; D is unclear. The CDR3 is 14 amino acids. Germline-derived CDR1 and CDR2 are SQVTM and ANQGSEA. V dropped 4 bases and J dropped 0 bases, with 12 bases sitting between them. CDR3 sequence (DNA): TGCAGCGTTGCTCGGACTCAGGCTAACTATGGCTACACCTTC. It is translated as CSVARTQANYGYTF. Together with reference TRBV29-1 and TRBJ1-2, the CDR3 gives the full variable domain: SAVISQKPSRDICQRGTSLTIQCQVDSQVTMMFWYRQQPGQSLTLIATANQGSEATYESGFVIDKFPISRPNLTFSTLTVSNMSPEDSSIYLCSVARTQANYGYTFGSGTRLTVV.

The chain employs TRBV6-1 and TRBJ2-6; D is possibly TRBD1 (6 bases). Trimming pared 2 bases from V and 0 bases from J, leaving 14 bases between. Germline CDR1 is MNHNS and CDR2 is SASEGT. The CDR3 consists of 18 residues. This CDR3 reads CASSERPGAYSGANVLTF. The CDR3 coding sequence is TGTGCCAGCAGTGAACGGCCAGGGGCCTACTCTGGGGCCAACGTCCTGACTTTC.

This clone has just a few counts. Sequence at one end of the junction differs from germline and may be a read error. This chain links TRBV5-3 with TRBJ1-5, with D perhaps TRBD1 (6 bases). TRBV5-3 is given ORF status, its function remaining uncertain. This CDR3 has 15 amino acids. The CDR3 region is CASSFTARGGQPQHF. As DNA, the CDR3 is TGTGCCAGCAGCTTTACGGCCAGGGGTGGTCAGCCCCAGCATTTT.

This CDR3 reads CASSATGYPTEAFF. Written as DNA, the CDR3 is TGTGCCAGCAGCGCAACAGGGTATCCTACTGAAGCTTTCTTT. The chain links TRBV9 to TRBJ1-1, with D tentatively TRBD1 (6 bases). The CDR3 is made up of 14 amino acids. V dropped 3 bases and J dropped 5 bases, with 14 bases sitting between them. Germline V gives CDR1 SGDLS, CDR2 YYNGEE.

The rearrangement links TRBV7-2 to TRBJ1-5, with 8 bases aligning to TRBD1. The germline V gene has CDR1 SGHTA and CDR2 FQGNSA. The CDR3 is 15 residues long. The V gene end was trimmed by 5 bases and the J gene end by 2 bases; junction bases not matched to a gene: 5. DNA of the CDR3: TGTGCCAGCAGCCCCCAGACAGGGGGCAATCAGCCCCAGCATTTT. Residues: CASSPQTGGNQPQHF.

The CDR3 loop is CASSRSRAGSSNQPQHF. Written as DNA, the CDR3 is TGTGCCAGCAGTCGCAGTCGGGCGGGATCTAGCAATCAGCCCCAGCATTTT. The gene calls are TRBV27 and TRBJ1-5; no clear D gene. CDR3 length equals 17 residues. V gave up 5 bases and J gave up 0 bases, with 17 bases separating them. CDR1 and CDR2 from the germline V gene are MNHEY and SMNVEV (reference sequence).

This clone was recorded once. The CDR3 region is CASSLAGQREKLFF. The CDR3 DNA sequence: TGTGCCAGCAGCTTAGCCGGGCAGAGAGAAAAACTGTTTTTT. V usage is TRBV11-1 and J usage is TRBJ1-4; D is unclear. The CDR3 extends over 14 amino acids. Germline values: CDR1 SGHAT, CDR2 FQDESV (reference sequence). V lost 0 bases and J lost 8, with 10 bases in between. Variable domain in full (rest from reference TRBV11-1 and TRBJ1-4): EAEVAQSPRYKITEKSQAVAFWCDPISGHATLYWYRQILGQGPELLVQFQDESVVDDSQLPKDRFSAERLKGVDSTLKIQPAELGDSAMYLCASSLAGQREKLFFGSGTQLSVL.